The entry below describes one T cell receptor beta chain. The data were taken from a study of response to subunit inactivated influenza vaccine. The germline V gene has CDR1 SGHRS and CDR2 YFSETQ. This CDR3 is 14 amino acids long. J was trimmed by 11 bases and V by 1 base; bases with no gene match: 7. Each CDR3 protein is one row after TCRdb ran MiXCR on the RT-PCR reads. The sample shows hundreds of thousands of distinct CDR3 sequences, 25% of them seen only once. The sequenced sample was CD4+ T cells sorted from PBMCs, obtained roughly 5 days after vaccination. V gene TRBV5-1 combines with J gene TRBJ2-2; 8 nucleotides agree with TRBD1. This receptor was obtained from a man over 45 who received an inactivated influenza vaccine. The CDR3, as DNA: TGCGCCAGCAGCTTGTCAGGGGGCGCGGGCGAGCTGTTTTTT. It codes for CASSLSGGAGELFF. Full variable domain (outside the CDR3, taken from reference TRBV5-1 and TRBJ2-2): KAGVTQTPRYLIKTRGQQVTLSCSPISGHRSVSWYQQTPGQGLQFLFEYFSETQRNKGNFPGRFSGRQFSNSRSEMNVSTLELGDSALYLCASSLSGGAGELFFGEGSRLTVL.